The 3 T cell receptor beta chains listed next were all sequenced from one sample in a study of T-cell memory formation after mild COVID-19. TCRdb independently ran MiXCR on the 5' RACE reads; one entry per CDR3 protein. The profile covers 140,000 to 150,000 distinct CDR3 sequences, with roughly 19% appearing a single time and approximately 2.4% taken by the ten largest. The specimen sequenced was PBMCs or a T cell subset sorted from them (not recorded which). These receptors came from an adult woman who had mild COVID-19 (a few samples of this study predate the infection). Cell type and time point are not known.

The chain couples TRBV4-1 to TRBJ2-5, with D possibly matching TRBD2 (7 bases). This CDR3 has 14 amino acids. Trimming removed 1 base at V and 5 bases at J, with 11 bases between. Germline CDR1 is MGHRA and CDR2 is YSYEKL. CDR3 DNA: TGCGCCAGCAGCCAAGCGGGGGGCGGGGAGACCCAGTACTTC. Amino acid sequence: CASSQAGGGETQYF.

CDR3 residues: CSANQRPQETQYF. CDR3 in DNA: TGCAGTGCTAATCAGAGACCTCAAGAGACCCAGTACTTC. The chain links TRBV20-1 to TRBJ2-5; no reliable D call. Germline V gene sequence: CDR1 DFQATT, CDR2 SNEGSKA (reference sequence). The V end lost 4 bases, the J end lost 2 bases, and 11 bases lay between the germline ends. The CDR3 contains 13 residues.

This clonotype showed up just a few times. The chain joins TRBV20-1 to TRBJ2-7; D gene ambiguous. This CDR3 has 11 amino acids. Germline CDR1 and CDR2: DFQATT and SNEGSKA (reference sequence). V was shortened by 1 base and J by 4 bases, with 5 bases between the two germline ends. The DNA for the CDR3 is TGCAGTGCTAGAGGAATGTACGAGCAGTACTTC. Translating it yields CSARGMYEQYF.